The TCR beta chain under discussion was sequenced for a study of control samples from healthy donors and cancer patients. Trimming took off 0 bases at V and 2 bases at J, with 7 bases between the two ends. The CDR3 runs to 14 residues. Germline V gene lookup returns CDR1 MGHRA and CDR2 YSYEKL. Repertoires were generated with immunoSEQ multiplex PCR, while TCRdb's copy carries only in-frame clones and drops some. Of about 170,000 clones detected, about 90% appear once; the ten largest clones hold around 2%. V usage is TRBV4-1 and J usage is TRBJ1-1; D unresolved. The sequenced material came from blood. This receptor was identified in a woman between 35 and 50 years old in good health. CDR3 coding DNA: TGCGCCAGCAGCCAAGAGGAGGGTAACACTGAAGCTTTCTTT. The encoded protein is CASSQEEGNTEAFF.